These 22 T cell receptor beta chains were sequenced from one sample in a study of T cell responses to AZD1222 COVID-19 vaccine. Only in-frame clones appear in the TCRdb table, and some are missing; sequencing was by immunoSEQ multiplex PCR. Of 89,000 or so clones in the sample, about 86% were seen once. The sample consisted of peripheral blood, taken 28 days after the second AZD1222 dose. All receptors derive from an adult who received the AZD1222 COVID-19 vaccine.

The chain has TRBV4-1 and TRBJ2-7; D ambiguous. The V end was cut by 0 bases, the J end by 3 bases, with 18 bases between. CDR1 and CDR2 (germline): MGHRA, YSYEKL. This CDR3 contains 17 residues. CDR3 in DNA: TGCGCCAGCAGCCAAGACGAGGTGGTAGCCTTGGGCTACGAGCAGTACTTC. This encodes CASSQDEVVALGYEQYF.

Turning to this clone: An end of the junction does not agree with germline; a read error may underlie this. The gene calls are TRBV5-6 and TRBJ2-1, with D possibly being TRBD1 (6 bases). The CDR3 extends over 11 amino acids. The V gene's germline CDR1 is SGHDT and CDR2 YYEEEE. Here the CDR3 reads CASSFGGGRVF. The CDR3 DNA reads TGTGCCAGCAGCTTTGGTGGGGGCAGGGTCTTC.

This clone has only one observation. The chain is built from TRBV30 and TRBJ2-7, with D tentatively TRBD2 (6 bases). Per the germline V gene, CDR1 is GTSNPN and CDR2 is SVGIG (reference sequence). Trimming cost V 0 bases and J 2 bases, with 14 bases left between them. The CDR3 consists of 15 residues. The CDR3 protein is CAWSVSAGSPYEQYF. The DNA of the CDR3 is TGTGCCTGGAGTGTATCCGCGGGATCTCCCTACGAGCAGTACTTC.

This rearrangement joins TRBV30 to TRBJ1-2; 8 positions match TRBD1. V shed 1 base and J 8 bases; nucleotides not matched to a gene: 9. This CDR3 contains 14 residues. In germline, CDR1 is GTSNPN, CDR2 SVGIG (reference sequence). CDR3 sequence reads: CAWSAGQGILGYTF. CDR3 nucleotide sequence: TGTGCCTGGAGTGCCGGACAGGGTATCTTAGGCTACACCTTC.

V and J are TRBV3-1 (or the pseudogene TRBV3-2) and TRBJ1-1; 8 bases match TRBD1. CDR3 length: 15 amino acids. In germline, CDR1 is LGHDT, CDR2 YNNKEL (reference sequence). After removal of 4 bases from V and 2 bases from J, the junction contained 6 bases not matched to a gene. This CDR3 is CASSPWTGSNTEAFF. Written as DNA, the CDR3 is TGTGCCAGCAGCCCCTGGACAGGGAGCAACACTGAAGCTTTCTTT.

This sequence joins TRBV19 and TRBJ1-2; D is unclear. Trimming shortened V by 4 bases and J by 8 bases, and 20 bases separated the two germline ends. This CDR3 has 15 amino acids. Germline lookup yields CDR1 LNHDA and CDR2 SQIVND (reference sequence). This CDR3 reads CASSTTGGGGGGYTF. The DNA of the CDR3 is TGTGCCAGTAGTACTACTGGCGGCGGCGGCGGAGGCTACACCTTC.

The J gene is TRBJ2-3, the V gene TRBV30, with D unclear. The germline gives CDR1 GTSNPN, CDR2 SVGIG (reference sequence). This CDR3 contains 13 residues. Trimming stripped 3 bases from V and 1 base from J, with 8 bases between. CDR3 sequence: CAWSGYGTDTQYF. The CDR3, as DNA: TGTGCCTGGAGCGGGTATGGCACAGATACGCAGTATTTT.

The chain joins TRBV5-1 to TRBJ2-1, with 7 bases lining up with TRBD2. The V segment lost 4 bases and the J segment 9 bases; nucleotides outside the gene matches: 4. CDR1 is SGHRS and CDR2 is YFSETQ in the germline V gene. There are 12 residues in the CDR3. The CDR3 loop is CASSAGLVEQFF. The DNA of the CDR3 is TGCGCCAGCAGCGCTGGACTAGTTGAGCAGTTCTTC.

The chain joins TRBV7-6 to TRBJ2-5, with D uncertain. The germline V gene encodes CDR1 SGHVS and CDR2 FNYEAQ. This CDR3 is 12 amino acids long. Trimming took 4 bases from V and 1 from J, leaving 4 bases between them. The CDR3 protein is CASSYFQETQYF. CDR3 nucleotides: TGTGCCAGCAGCTATTTCCAAGAGACCCAGTACTTC.

The chain carries TRBV6-5 and TRBJ2-2; 16 bases are a match to TRBD2. Trimming took 4 bases from V and 6 from J; bases not matched to a gene: 2. The CDR3 has 16 amino acids. Germline V gives CDR1 MNHEY, CDR2 SVGAGI. The chain's CDR3 is CASSWGLAGGPGELFF. CDR3 nucleotide sequence: TGTGCCAGCAGTTGGGGACTAGCGGGGGGGCCCGGGGAGCTGTTTTTT.

The chain joins TRBV28 to TRBJ1-1, with D unresolved. CDR1 and CDR2 from the germline V gene are MDHEN and SYDVKM. Between the trimmed V and J ends, which lost 5 bases and 7 bases, there was a span of 14 bases. The CDR3 totals 13 residues. The chain's CDR3 is CASSRPMVLEAFF. The DNA of the CDR3 is TGTGCCAGCAGTCGTCCCATGGTTCTTGAAGCTTTCTTT.

This chain links TRBV5-8 with TRBJ2-7, with D perhaps given as TRBD1 or TRBD2 (5 bases each). The CDR3 spans 16 residues. Germline assignment: CDR1 SGHTS and CDR2 YDEGEE. Trimming left V 6 bases short and J 2 bases short, with 21 bases between. Here the CDR3 reads CASTWGGDRSPYEQYF. The CDR3 DNA sequence: TGTGCCAGCACTTGGGGTGGGGACCGGAGCCCCTACGAGCAGTACTTC.

V is TRBV4-3 and J is TRBJ1-2; D is unresolved. Trimming took off 3 bases at V and 6 bases at J, with 14 bases between the two ends. Germline V gene sequence: CDR1 LGHNA, CDR2 YSLEER. The CDR3 has 14 amino acids. The chain's CDR3 is CASSHPAGSDGYTF. In nucleotides, the CDR3 is TGCGCCAGCAGCCATCCCGCAGGCTCGGATGGCTACACCTTC.

This rearrangement joins TRBV7-9 to TRBJ2-7, with D possibly TRBD2 on 6 matching bases. CDR3 length: 15 residues. Germline V gene data show CDR1 as SEHNR and CDR2 as FQNEAQ (reference sequence). V gave up 2 bases and J gave up 2 bases, with 13 bases separating them. The CDR3 region has the DNA TGTGCCAGCAGCTTACCCCTGGGCGGGACCTACGAGCAGTACTTC. Protein sequence: CASSLPLGGTYEQYF.

This chain uses TRBV6-2 or TRBV6-3 with TRBJ1-5; D not certain. There are 16 residues in the CDR3. From germline, CDR1 is MNHEY and CDR2 SVGEGT. V was cut by 5 bases and J by 1 base, with 15 bases left in between. CDR3 DNA sequence: TGTGCCAGCAGTCCCCAAGGAGTTGGGAGCAATCAGCCCCAGCATTTT. Its protein is CASSPQGVGSNQPQHF.

The gene calls are TRBV10-3 and TRBJ2-3, with 10 bases lining up with TRBD2. Germline CDR1 ENHRY, CDR2 SYGVKD. This CDR3 has 18 amino acids. Trimming removed 0 bases from V and 3 bases from J; junction bases left unmatched: 9. The CDR3 coding sequence is TGTGCCATCAGTGAGTCAAGGGGCCGTAGCGGGGGGACAGATACGCAGTATTTT. Its translation: CAISESRGRSGGTDTQYF.

This clone was detected only a few times. The rearrangement links TRBV6-5 to TRBJ2-7, with 11 bases that match TRBD2. The CDR3 runs 16 residues. J gave up 4 bases and V 0 bases, and 5 bases lay outside the gene matches. Germline V CDR1 and CDR2: MNHEY, SVGAGI. CDR3 sequence reads: CASSYSTSGNGYEQYF. CDR3 sequence (DNA): TGTGCCAGCAGTTACTCGACTAGCGGGAATGGGTACGAGCAGTACTTC.

The chain has TRBV5-1 and TRBJ2-1, with 7 bases identical to TRBD1. CDR1 SGHRS and CDR2 YFSETQ come from the germline V gene. The CDR3 loop spans 16 amino acids. V shed 0 bases and J 0 bases; nucleotides not matched to a gene: 3. CDR3 bases: TGCGCCAGCAGCTTGGCGGGACAGAGCTCCTACAATGAGCAGTTCTTC. This codes for CASSLAGQSSYNEQFF.

The V and J genes are TRBV7-6 and TRBJ1-1; D possibly corresponds to TRBD1 (5 bases). The CDR3 extends over 14 amino acids. V shed 5 bases and J shed 1 base, with 11 bases lying between them. Germline CDR1 and CDR2: SGHVS and FNYEAQ. The CDR3 nucleotides are TGTGCCAGCAGCCCCGGGACGGCGAACACTGAAGCTTTCTTT. This encodes CASSPGTANTEAFF.

This chain links TRBV29-1 with TRBJ1-4; D not certain. Germline CDR1 reads SQVTM; CDR2 reads ANQGSEA. The V gene lost 2 bases and the J gene lost 7 bases, with 14 bases spanning the gap. The CDR3 runs to 14 residues. The CDR3 protein is CSVEPYAPREKLFF. As DNA, the CDR3 is TGCAGCGTTGAACCCTATGCGCCACGTGAAAAACTGTTTTTT.

The J gene is TRBJ2-3, the V gene TRBV28; TRBD2 aligns across 14 bases. Germline loops: CDR1 MDHEN, CDR2 SYDVKM. The CDR3 spans 17 residues. Trimming took 3 bases from V and 2 from J; bases not matched to a gene: 4. The CDR3 DNA is TGTGCCAGCAGTTTGTGGACTAGCGGGGGGTCCACAGATACGCAGTATTTT. Translating gives CASSLWTSGGSTDTQYF.

The chain recombines TRBV9 with TRBJ2-4, with D perhaps matching TRBD1 (6 bases). The CDR3 consists of 16 residues. Germline V lookup: CDR1 SGDLS, CDR2 YYNGEE. V lost 1 base and J 7 bases, leaving 18 bases between the germline ends. The CDR3 loop reads CASSVSPVGDRNIQYF. The CDR3 nucleotides are TGTGCCAGCAGCGTATCCCCGGTGGGAGACAGGAACATTCAGTACTTC.